This T cell receptor beta chain was sequenced during a study of blood T cell repertoires in COVID-19 (dated by TCRdb to about 2020). For context, the study as a whole: Samples covering the acute and convalescent phases of COVID-19 were provided by collaborators in the United States, Italy and Spain. The prospective study material was composed of cDNA or gDNA derived from T cells, B-cell-depleted T cells, or PBMCs. The dataset comprised deeply sampled blood TCRbeta repertoires from subjects exposed to, actively infected with, or recovered from COVID-19. A freely available public database, intended as a resource for researchers studying the immune response to SARS-CoV-2, is where the repertoires were released. Samples were obtained from the ongoing ImmuneRACE study (first 160 participants) and from approximately 1,200 subjects provided by 6 global collaborators. Sample metadata almost always included a de-identified subject ID, COVID-19 status, age in years and sex. Where available, HLA class I and class II types were obtained from metadata supplied by the sample provider rather than from assay-based typing.

TCRbeta CDR3 regions were amplified from genomic DNA by means of the immunoSEQ Assay, a bias-controlled multiplex PCR. As for the original processing: Nucleated cell counts per sample were estimated from amplification of reference gene primers within the assay. To quantify the absolute abundance of each unique TCRbeta CDR3 rearrangement, sequence reads were collapsed and filtered. For each sample, productive Simpson clonality was calculated as the square root of Simpson's diversity index across productive rearrangements. TCRdb carries this immuneACCESS record with in-frame sequences only. Its versions omit some clonotypes, under half of them owing to an unresolved V gene in the studies checked, with the rest unexplained. V and J calls plus clone size are reproduced from that table; the DNA served to infer D and trimming. The sample table records 110,000 or so clones; roughly 85% of these occur just once. The ten largest clones add up to more than 5% of the sample.

Findings and caveats that apply to the study as a whole: The amount of clinical and demographic metadata varied by source and participant and was provided uncurated.

In Seattle, one collaborating source enrolled patients while the infection was active and tracked those patients longitudinally over the course of disease. Collaborating institutions collected whole blood in K2EDTA tubes following their own protocols. For TCRbeta analysis, collaborators shipped samples as frozen whole blood, isolated PBMCs, or DNA extracted from either of those sample types. As for this clone: No cognate antigen has been identified for it. Within one base of it there is no much larger clone, and no base qualities were kept.

The sample was peripheral blood. The sequence was obtained from a woman aged 60-75 years with COVID-19, enrolled during active disease.

The CDR3 here reads CASSQVSGGRETQYF. The nucleotide sequence is given as TGTGCCAGCAGCCAAGTGTCCGGGGGGCGGGAGACCCAGTACTTC. The chain couples TRBV4-2 to TRBJ2-5; a tentative D match to TRBD2 spans 7 bases. Taken from cysteine to phenylalanine, the CDR3 has 15 residues. The kept DNA is CDR3 alone, 45 bases in frame from the first base. V and J lose 1 base and 5 bases, and a span of 14 bases separates them. For CDR1 and CDR2, the germline V gene lists LGHNA and YNFKEQ.